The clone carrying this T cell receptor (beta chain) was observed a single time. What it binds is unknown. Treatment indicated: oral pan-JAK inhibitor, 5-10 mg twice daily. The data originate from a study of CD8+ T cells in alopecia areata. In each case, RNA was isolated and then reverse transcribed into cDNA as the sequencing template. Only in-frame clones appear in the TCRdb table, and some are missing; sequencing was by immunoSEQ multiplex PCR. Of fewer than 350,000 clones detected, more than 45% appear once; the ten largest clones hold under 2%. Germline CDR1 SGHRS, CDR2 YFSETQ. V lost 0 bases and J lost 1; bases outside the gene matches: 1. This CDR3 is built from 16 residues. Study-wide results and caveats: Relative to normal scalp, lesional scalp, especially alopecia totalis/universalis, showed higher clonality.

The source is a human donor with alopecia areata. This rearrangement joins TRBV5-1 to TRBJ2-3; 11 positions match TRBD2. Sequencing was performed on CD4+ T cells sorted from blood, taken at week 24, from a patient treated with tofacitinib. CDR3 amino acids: CASSLASGGRTDTQYF. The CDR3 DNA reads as TGCGCCAGCAGCTTGGCTAGCGGGGGGCGCACAGATACGCAGTATTTT.